The T cell receptor beta chain described here comes from a study of shared clonotypes between healthy human individuals (TCRdb year 2020). For the study in its entirety: A few men and a couple of women, aged 18 to 49 years, made up the cohort. Between about 0.94 and 8.9 billion PBMCs per donor were obtained by leukapheresis. To estimate repertoire size and how much clonotypes are shared between individuals, the study performed deep sequencing of blood TCR repertoires from a handful of healthy adults. Libraries were prepared and TCR repertoires were sequenced by different laboratories using diverse techniques, in order to increase sequencing depth and limit assay-specific biases. For each donor, three plates each were used for CD4 naive and CD4 memory, two plates were used for CD8 naive, and one plate was used for CD8 memory. General study outcomes and caveats: Based on pairwise subsampling, the degree of clonotype sharing among donors was expected to be affected by sequencing depth. About 4.5% of naive CD4, roughly 3.6% of naive CD8, 2.3% of memory CD4, and approximately 0.4% of memory CD8 clonotypes were shared across several donors. Compared with non-shared clonotypes, the clonotypes found in all four sorted-subset donors had higher generation probabilities. Naive subsets generally had larger estimated clonotype richness than memory subsets did. Rarefaction of sorted-subset datasets indicated incomplete sequencing despite the large sequencing depth. Because the study included only a small number of donors, the genetic and exposure-history diversity represented was limited. Sampling was restricted to blood, and TCR repertoires in tissues likely differ from the TCR repertoires found in blood.

The donors were healthy, HIV-negative adults with no recently reported acute infections or vaccinations. Only Caucasian adults living in Nashville, Tennessee, USA were represented among the donors. CD4+ T cells were enriched by magnetic negative selection; naive cells were then positively selected on CD45RA, and the negative fraction formed the memory subset. Blood was obtained by leukapheresis, after which PBMCs were separated by Ficoll-Histopaque density gradient centrifugation and cryopreserved in liquid nitrogen vapor phase. Analytical flow cytometry was used to check the purity and quantity of each magnetically sorted T cell population. Genomic DNA was isolated from every sorted fraction and measured by UV absorbance on a Nanodrop 2000c. CDR1 and CDR2 (LNHDA, SQIVND) derive from the germline V gene (reference sequence). Relative to germline, V is missing 7 bases and J is missing 3 bases, with 11 bases of the junction outside any gene match. Including cysteine and phenylalanine, the CDR3 has 15 amino acids. Only CDR3 DNA is held: 45 bases, read in frame from base 1.

Using the deep immunoSEQ assay, multiplex PCR amplified TCR CDR3 regions from genomic DNA. Extracted genomic DNA from each cell subset was spread evenly across all wells of several immunoSEQ 96-well plates, with each plate serving as a replicate. Each replicate PCR for sorted subsets received about 200 ng genomic DNA, equal to about 30,000 T cell genomes. The purified libraries were quantified using a Qubit 3.0 fluorometer, sized with a Bioanalyzer 2100, and then quantified again using the KAPA Library Quantification kit. Each immunoSEQ 96-well plate was sequenced on its own single-read 150-cycle Illumina NextSeq 550 flow cell. In the paper's pipeline: Because the immunoSEQ output included only junctional sequences and no quality scores, the filtering could not be the same as the filtering used for full-length reads. To assign V/J genes and CDR3, sequences were annotated against IMGT germline references using PyIR, a Python wrapper for IgBLAST v1.9. Reads were filtered out if the reads had weak V/J assignments (E-value above 1e-6), no CDR3, stop codons, out-of-frame junctions, or ambiguous translated residues. V3J clonotypes were defined by identical inferred V gene, J gene, and CDR3 amino acid sequence. Percentage overlap between repertoires was computed as shared unique clonotypes divided by the size of the smaller repertoire. RTK rarefaction, the Chao1 estimator, and Recon v2.1 estimates of unobserved clonotypes were used to assess repertoire richness. Generation probabilities for all TCRbeta clonotypes obtained by the gDNA method from a handful of donors were computed using OLGA. The clones in this table, taken by TCRdb from immuneACCESS, are in-frame only. Not every clone is retained; where verified, under half of the shortfall comes from an unresolved V gene, and the cause of the rest is unknown. V, J and clone size reflect that table, while D and trimming were determined from the DNA. In this sample the table shows roughly 1,600,000 clones, 98% of which occur a single time. The ten biggest clones cover about 0.4% of the sample.

Details on this clone: Its antigen has not been determined. Base-call qualities are not available, and no considerably larger clone is one nucleotide away.

The V gene is TRBV19 and the J gene is TRBJ1-2, and 7 junctional nucleotides match TRBD1. This sequence originates from a man aged 25-45 years in good health. Material: naive CD4+ T cells sorted from blood. This specimen's cell subset or site label, interpreted: CD45RA+ positively selected. The nucleotide sequence reads TGTGCCAGTACAGGGGGACGGTGGAATGACTATGGCTACACCTTC. It is translated as CASTGGRWNDYGYTF.